The 27 T cell receptor beta chains below all came from one sample that was sequenced in a study of beta chain features in type 1 diabetes. The whole isolated RNA underwent reverse transcription, so sequencing captured expressed TCRB transcripts. Assay: immunoSEQ multiplex PCR; the TCRdb copy retains only in-frame clones and omits some. This sample has more than 150,000 clones; about 10% occur once, and the top ten carry around 0.64%. Broader study findings: Across all four CD4+ subsets, people with type 1 diabetes showed modestly shorter TCRB CDR3s.

These TCRs are of unknown antigen specificity. Sequencing was performed on central memory CD4+ T cells from blood. These receptor sequences come from a woman in her 30s with type 1 diabetes.

This clone has just a few counts. The DNA of the CDR3 is TGTGCCAGCAGCCGCCATGCGGGGCGATCCCAAGAGACCCAGTACTTC. Amino acid sequence: CASSRHAGRSQETQYF. The chain is built from TRBV4-2 and TRBJ2-5, with D tentatively TRBD2 (6 bases). Per germline, CDR1 LGHNA and CDR2 YNFKEQ. The CDR3 totals 16 residues. Trimming pared 4 bases from V and 1 base from J, leaving 16 bases between.

This clone was counted only a few times. This chain joins TRBV25-1 and TRBJ2-7; TRBD1 matches 7 bases. Germline trimming cut 6 bases from V and 7 bases from J; bases unmatched to any gene: 6. CDR3 length: 12 amino acids. Germline V CDR1 and CDR2: MGHDK, SYGVNS. As DNA, the CDR3 is TGTGCCAGCAGGTCGACAGGGTGGGAGCAGTACTTC. It translates to CASRSTGWEQYF.

This chain uses TRBV10-3 with TRBJ2-1, with 14 nucleotides matching TRBD2. The CDR3 has 15 residues. CDR1 is ENHRY and CDR2 is SYGVKD in the germline V gene. Trimming took 5 bases from V and 5 from J; bases not matched to a gene: 2. The DNA of the CDR3 is TGTGCCATCAGTACGACTAGCGGGAGGGACAATGAGCAGTTCTTC. This sequence encodes CAISTTSGRDNEQFF.

The chain uses TRBV14 and TRBJ1-1; D unclear. The CDR3 contains 13 residues. Germline-derived CDR1 and CDR2 are SGHDN and FVKESK. V was shortened by 1 base and J by 3 bases, with 6 bases between the two germline ends. CDR3 in DNA: TGTGCCAGCAGCCAAGGGCTGGACACTGAAGCTTTCTTT. Protein sequence: CASSQGLDTEAFF.

In its sample, this clone was seen a few times. The V and J genes are TRBV30 and TRBJ1-1; no definite D call. This CDR3 comprises 11 residues. V was clipped by 0 bases and J by 5 bases, with 4 bases between them. CDR1 is GTSNPN, CDR2 SVGIG, per germline (reference sequence). CDR3 protein: CAWSVQTEAFF. The CDR3 DNA reads as TGTGCCTGGAGTGTACAGACTGAAGCTTTCTTT.

The chain joins TRBV11-3 to TRBJ2-2; 13 bases are a match to TRBD2. CDR3 length equals 15 residues. Germline CDR1 SGHNT, CDR2 YENEEA. V lost 8 bases and J lost 7; bases outside the gene matches: 7. The CDR3 loop reads CASRGLAGVVGELFF. The CDR3, as DNA: TGTGCCAGCCGCGGACTAGCGGGAGTTGTCGGGGAGCTGTTTTTT. The whole variable domain, filled in from reference TRBV11-3 and TRBJ2-2, reads EAGVVQSPRYKIIEKKQPVAFWCNPISGHNTLYWYLQNLGQGPELLIRYENEEAVDDSQLPKDRFSAERLKGVDSTLKIQPAELGDSAVYLCASRGLAGVVGELFFGEGSRLTVL.

This clone was seen a handful of times. The chain links TRBV2 to TRBJ2-3; a weak D match, TRBD1 (6 bases). CDR3 length: 15 amino acids. The germline V gene encodes CDR1 SNHLY and CDR2 FYNNEI. V shed 3 bases and J shed 2 bases, with 12 bases lying between them. CDR3 sequence reads: CASSDVGATTDTQYF. The CDR3 nucleotides read TGTGCCAGCAGTGACGTGGGGGCAACCACAGATACGCAGTATTTT.

This clone occurred a few times. The DNA for the CDR3 is TGTGCCAGCAGCCCCATGGCCAGGGGAAACGGGGAGCTGTTTTTT. Encoded protein: CASSPMARGNGELFF. This rearrangement joins TRBV7-2 to TRBJ2-2; possible D gene TRBD1, 6 bases. Looked up from germline, CDR1 is SGHTA and CDR2 is FQGNSA. V was shortened by 5 bases and J by 7 bases, with 17 bases between the two germline ends. This CDR3 contains 15 residues.

This clone has a handful of counts. This chain links TRBV2 with TRBJ2-7, with 8 bases that match TRBD1. Germline loops: CDR1 SNHLY, CDR2 FYNNEI. The CDR3 extends over 14 amino acids. V trimming: 4 bases; J trimming: 7 bases; junction bases outside the gene matches: 9. The CDR3 bases are TGTGCCAGCAGTGCAACAGGGGGGAAGGGGGAGCAGTACTTC. It specifies CASSATGGKGEQYF. The full variable domain, with the rest looked up from reference TRBV2 and TRBJ2-7, is EPEVTQTPSHQVTQMGQEVILRCVPISNHLYFYWYRQILGQKVEFLVSFYNNEISEKSEIFDDQFSVERPDGSNFTLKIRSTKLEDSAMYFCASSATGGKGEQYFGPGTRLTVT.

The CDR3 protein is CASSLVGLEAFF. The CDR3 DNA reads as TGTGCCAGCAGCTTGGTTGGGCTAGAAGCTTTCTTT. This chain uses TRBV5-5 with TRBJ1-1; no clear D gene. Germline V gives CDR1 SGHKS, CDR2 YYEKEE (reference sequence). The V end lost 0 bases, the J end lost 8 bases, and 8 bases lay between the germline ends. The CDR3 spans 12 residues.

Only a few counts were recorded for this clone. The same CDR3 arises from other DNA sequences in this sample as well. The chain has TRBV28 and TRBJ2-7; D is ambiguous. Deletions cut 3 bases from V and 0 bases from J, with 3 bases between. CDR1 MDHEN and CDR2 SYDVKM come from the germline V gene. The CDR3 has 12 amino acids. In DNA, the CDR3 is TGTGCCAGCAGTTTGAGCTCCTACGAGCAGTACTTC. It encodes CASSLSSYEQYF.

This chain connects TRBV5-1 to TRBJ2-5; 7 nucleotides match TRBD1. With 4 bases clipped from V and 2 bases from J, the junction kept 8 bases outside the gene matches. Germline V lookup: CDR1 SGHRS, CDR2 YFSETQ. The CDR3 totals 15 residues. The CDR3 DNA reads TGCGCCAGCAGCGCGCTTGAGACAGGGCAAGAGACCCAGTACTTC. Amino acids: CASSALETGQETQYF.

This clone appeared a few times. The V and J genes are TRBV7-2 and TRBJ2-7; 8 nucleotides align to TRBD1. The V and J ends lost 2 bases and 6 bases, in that order; junction bases with no gene match: 3. Germline CDR1 and CDR2: SGHTA and FQGNSA. The CDR3 has 13 amino acids. CDR3 nucleotides: TGTGCCAGCAGCTTAAACAGGGGGTCCGAGCAGTACTTC. It encodes CASSLNRGSEQYF.

The rearrangement uses TRBV15 and TRBJ2-1; 13 positions match TRBD2. CDR1 is LNHNV, CDR2 YYDKDF, per germline (reference sequence). The CDR3 runs 18 residues. Germline trimming cut 3 bases from V and 6 bases from J; bases unmatched to any gene: 11. In DNA form, the CDR3 reads TGTGCCACCAGCAGTGGGGCAGGACTAGCGGGAGAGGCCAATGAGCAGTTCTTC. Its protein is CATSSGAGLAGEANEQFF.

This clone turned up a few times. The rearrangement links TRBV5-4 to TRBJ1-2; 7 bases match TRBD1. V dropped 3 bases and J dropped 8; count of bases not matched to a gene: 10. Germline CDR1 reads SGHNT; CDR2 reads YYREEE (reference sequence). This CDR3 is 14 amino acids long. The DNA for the CDR3 is TGTGCCAGCAGCTCAGGACAGGCCACTGGCGGCTACACCTTC. Translation: CASSSGQATGGYTF.

Only a few counts were recorded for this clone. V is TRBV11-2 and J is TRBJ2-7; possible D gene TRBD2, 7 bases. This CDR3 spans 15 amino acids. V lost 4 bases, J lost 7 bases, and 20 bases lay in between. Per germline, CDR1 SGHAT and CDR2 FQNNGV. Here the CDR3 reads CASSSRGGGTGEQYF. CDR3 nucleotide sequence: TGTGCCAGCAGCTCTCGAGGGGGGGGAACGGGGGAGCAGTACTTC.

The rearrangement joins TRBV28 to TRBJ2-7; TRBD1 matches 7 bases. The germline V gene encodes CDR1 MDHEN and CDR2 SYDVKM. Trimming took 7 bases from V and 1 from J; bases not matched to a gene: 7. This CDR3 has 14 amino acids. The CDR3 bases are TGTGCCAGCATCCATCCGGGACAGTCCTACGAGCAGTACTTC. Protein: CASIHPGQSYEQYF.

J is TRBJ2-7 and V is TRBV19; D is unclear. Germline V CDR1 and CDR2: LNHDA, SQIVND (reference sequence). V was shortened by 5 bases and J by 0 bases, with 11 bases between the two germline ends. The CDR3 covers 14 residues. This CDR3 reads CASSPRVFSYEQYF. The DNA for the CDR3 is TGTGCCAGTAGTCCCCGCGTGTTCTCCTACGAGCAGTACTTC.

This clone was detected a few times. V and J are TRBV28 and TRBJ2-2; weak D call: TRBD2 (6 bases). CDR1 MDHEN and CDR2 SYDVKM come from the germline V gene. The ends were cut back, 5 bases at V and 4 bases at J, with 17 bases in the middle. CDR3 length equals 16 residues. CDR3 residues: CASSTIVLASTGELFF. The CDR3 nucleotides read TGTGCCAGCAGTACTATTGTACTAGCTTCCACCGGGGAGCTGTTTTTT.

This clone has only a few counts. This chain connects TRBV7-8 to TRBJ2-5, with a possible D match to TRBD1 (6 bases). Trimming cost V 5 bases and J 3 bases, with 10 bases left between them. The CDR3 runs 13 residues. Germline CDR1 reads SGHVS; CDR2 reads FQNEAQ. CDR3 DNA sequence: TGTGCCAGCAGCCTCGGGACAAAAGAGACCCAGTACTTC. As protein: CASSLGTKETQYF.

This clone has a handful of counts. The rearrangement joins TRBV29-1 to TRBJ2-3; 9 bases agree with TRBD2. Germline V lookup: CDR1 SQVTM, CDR2 ANQGSEA. The J segment lost 0 bases and the V segment lost 4 bases, leaving 5 bases of the junction unmatched. CDR3 size: 15 residues. The CDR3 protein is CSVGSTSGSTDTQYF. DNA for the CDR3: TGCAGCGTTGGCTCCACTAGCGGGAGCACAGATACGCAGTATTTT.

This clone occurred a few times. The gene calls are TRBV2 and TRBJ1-1, with unresolved D. Germline CDR1 SNHLY, CDR2 FYNNEI. CDR3 length: 11 amino acids. With 7 bases removed from V and 7 bases from J, the gap between germline ends came to 10 bases. This CDR3 reads CASIAEVEAFF. As DNA, the CDR3 is TGTGCCAGCATTGCGGAGGTTGAAGCTTTCTTT.

DNA of the CDR3: TGCGCCAGCAGCCAAGACAGGGGTCCTTATCAGCCCCAGCATTTT. This gives the protein CASSQDRGPYQPQHF. The J gene is TRBJ1-5, the V gene TRBV4-1; maybe TRBD1 (6 bases). Germline V gives CDR1 MGHRA, CDR2 YSYEKL. V was shortened by 0 bases and J by 5 bases, with 11 bases between the two germline ends. This CDR3 is 15 amino acids long.

The J gene is TRBJ2-1, the V gene TRBV5-4; the D gene is possibly TRBD1 (5 bases). Germline CDR1 reads SGHNT; CDR2 reads YYREEE (reference sequence). Trimming shortened V by 0 bases and J by 8 bases, and 9 bases separated the two germline ends. The CDR3 totals 13 residues. CDR3 amino acids: CASSLGGGDEQFF. The CDR3, as DNA: TGTGCCAGCAGCTTGGGGGGCGGCGATGAGCAGTTCTTC.

V usage is TRBV6-5 and J usage is TRBJ1-2; 7 bases align to TRBD1. The trim removed 4 bases at V and 5 bases at J, leaving 10 bases unmatched. The CDR3 contains 15 residues. The germline V gene encodes CDR1 MNHEY and CDR2 SVGAGI. The CDR3, as DNA: TGTGCCAGCAGTTCCTGGGACAGCCGACGTTATGGCTACACCTTC. It codes for CASSSWDSRRYGYTF.

This clone was recorded a few times. The CDR3 coding sequence is TGCACCAGCAGCCAAGATCGTTTCTTC. It specifies CTSSQDRFF. V usage is TRBV1 and J usage is TRBJ2-1; the table's D gene call, TRBD2, was not cross checked with the DNA. TRBV1 is noted as a pseudogene. The CDR3 contains 9 residues.

In its sample, this clone was seen a few times. The rearrangement joins TRBV10-3 to TRBJ2-5; tentative D call: TRBD1 (7 bases). V was cut by 2 bases and J by 4 bases, with 17 bases left in between. The CDR3 is 16 residues long. Germline V CDR1 and CDR2: ENHRY, SYGVKD. The chain's CDR3 is CAISEQGGNRRETQYF. DNA of the CDR3: TGTGCCATCAGTGAGCAGGGGGGAAATAGAAGAGAGACCCAGTACTTC.